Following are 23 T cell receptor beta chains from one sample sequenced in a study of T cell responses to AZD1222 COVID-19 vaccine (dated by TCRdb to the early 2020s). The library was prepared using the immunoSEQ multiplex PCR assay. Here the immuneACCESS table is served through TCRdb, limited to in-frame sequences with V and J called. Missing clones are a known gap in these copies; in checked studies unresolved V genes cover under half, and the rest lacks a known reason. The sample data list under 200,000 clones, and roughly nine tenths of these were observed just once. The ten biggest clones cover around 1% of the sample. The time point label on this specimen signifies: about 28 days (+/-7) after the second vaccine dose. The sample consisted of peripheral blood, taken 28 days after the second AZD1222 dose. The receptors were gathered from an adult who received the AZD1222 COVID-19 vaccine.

The CDR3 sequence: CASRGQDQGAYGYTF. CDR3 nucleotides: TGTGCCAGCAGGGGCCAGGACCAGGGTGCCTATGGCTACACCTTC. The chain carries TRBV7-9 and TRBJ1-2, with a tentative D call TRBD1 (5 bases). The germline CDR1 and CDR2 sequences are SEHNR and FQNEAQ (reference sequence). The CDR3 covers 15 residues. V was trimmed by 6 bases and J by 4 bases, leaving 18 bases between them. The full variable domain, with the rest looked up from reference TRBV7-9 and TRBJ1-2, is DTGVSQNPRHKITKRGQNVTFRCDPISEHNRLYWYRQTLGQGPEFLTYFQNEAQLEKSRLLSDRFSAERPKGSFSTLEIQRTEQGDSAMYLCASRGQDQGAYGYTFGSGTRLTVV.

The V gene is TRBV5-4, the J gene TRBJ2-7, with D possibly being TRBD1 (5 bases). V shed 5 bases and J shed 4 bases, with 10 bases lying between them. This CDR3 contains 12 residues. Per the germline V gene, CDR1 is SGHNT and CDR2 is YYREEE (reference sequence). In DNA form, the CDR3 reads TGTGCCAGCAGTACAGGAGAATACGAGCAGTACTTC. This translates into CASSTGEYEQYF.

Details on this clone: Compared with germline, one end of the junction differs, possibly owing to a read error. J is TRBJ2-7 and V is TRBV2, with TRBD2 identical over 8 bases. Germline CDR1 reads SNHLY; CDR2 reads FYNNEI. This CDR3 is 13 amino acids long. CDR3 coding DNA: TGTGCCAGCAGGTCCCCGACGGGGGGGGTCGAAAACTTC. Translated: CASRSPTGGVENF.

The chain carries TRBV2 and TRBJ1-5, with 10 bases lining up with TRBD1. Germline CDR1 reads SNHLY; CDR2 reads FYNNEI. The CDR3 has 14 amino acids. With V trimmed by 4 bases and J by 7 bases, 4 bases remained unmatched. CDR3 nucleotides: TGTGCCAGCAGTGGGACAGGGGGAAACCAGCCCCAGCATTTT. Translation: CASSGTGGNQPQHF.

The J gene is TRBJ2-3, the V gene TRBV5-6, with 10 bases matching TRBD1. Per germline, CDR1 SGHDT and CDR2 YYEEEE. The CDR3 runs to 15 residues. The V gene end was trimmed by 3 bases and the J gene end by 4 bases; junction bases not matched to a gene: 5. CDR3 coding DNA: TGTGCCAGCAGCTGGAGGACAGGGGGAGCAGATACGCAGTATTTT. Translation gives CASSWRTGGADTQYF.

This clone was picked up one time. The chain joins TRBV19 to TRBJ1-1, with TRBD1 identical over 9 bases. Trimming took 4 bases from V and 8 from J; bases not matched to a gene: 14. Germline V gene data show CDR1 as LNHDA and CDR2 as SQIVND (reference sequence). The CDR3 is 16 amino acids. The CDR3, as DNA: TGTGCCAGTAGTACCCTCCTCCTGGGACAGGGTATGGAAGCTTTCTTT. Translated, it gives CASSTLLLGQGMEAFF. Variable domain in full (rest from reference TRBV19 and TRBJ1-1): DGGITQSPKYLFRKEGQNVTLSCEQNLNHDAMYWYRQDPGQGLRLIYYSQIVNDFQKGDIAEGYSVSREKKESFPLTVTSAQKNPTAFYLCASSTLLLGQGMEAFFGQGTRLTVV.

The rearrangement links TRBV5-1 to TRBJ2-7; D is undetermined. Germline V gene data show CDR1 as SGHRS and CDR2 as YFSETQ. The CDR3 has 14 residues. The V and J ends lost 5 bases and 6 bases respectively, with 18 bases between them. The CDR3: CASRIDLSATEQYF. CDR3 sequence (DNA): TGCGCCAGCAGAATAGATCTATCGGCGACCGAGCAGTACTTC.

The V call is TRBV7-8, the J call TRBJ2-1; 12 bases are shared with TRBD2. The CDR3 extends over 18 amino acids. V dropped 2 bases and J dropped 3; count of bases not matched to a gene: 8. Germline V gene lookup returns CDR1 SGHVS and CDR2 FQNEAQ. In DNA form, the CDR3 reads TGTGCCAGCAGCTTATCGGGGACTAGCGGGTCTATCTACAATGAGCAGTTCTTC. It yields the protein CASSLSGTSGSIYNEQFF. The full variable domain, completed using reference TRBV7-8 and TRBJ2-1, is GAGVSQSPRYKVAKRGQDVALRCDPISGHVSLFWYQQALGQGPEFLTYFQNEAQLDKSGLPSDRFFAERPEGSVSTLKIQRTQQEDSAVYLCASSLSGTSGSIYNEQFFGPGTRLTVL.

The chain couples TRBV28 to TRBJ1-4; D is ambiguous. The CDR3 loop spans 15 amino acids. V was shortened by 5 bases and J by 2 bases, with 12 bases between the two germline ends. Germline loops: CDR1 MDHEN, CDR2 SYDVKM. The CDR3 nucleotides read TGTGCCAGCAGTGGCCCGGGGTCCACTAATGAAAAACTGTTTTTT. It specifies CASSGPGSTNEKLFF.

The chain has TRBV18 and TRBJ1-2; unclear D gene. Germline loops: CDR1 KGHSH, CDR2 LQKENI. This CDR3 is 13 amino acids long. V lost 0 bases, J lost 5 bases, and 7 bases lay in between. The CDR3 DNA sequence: TGTGCCAGCTCACCACCGGTTGATTATGGCTACACCTTC. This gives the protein CASSPPVDYGYTF.

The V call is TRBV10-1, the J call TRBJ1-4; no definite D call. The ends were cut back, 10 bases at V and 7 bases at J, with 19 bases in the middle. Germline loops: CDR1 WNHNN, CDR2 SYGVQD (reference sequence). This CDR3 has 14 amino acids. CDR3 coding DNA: TGCGCCACCAGCCGACACTTTCCGGGTGAAAAACTGTTTTTT. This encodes CATSRHFPGEKLFF.

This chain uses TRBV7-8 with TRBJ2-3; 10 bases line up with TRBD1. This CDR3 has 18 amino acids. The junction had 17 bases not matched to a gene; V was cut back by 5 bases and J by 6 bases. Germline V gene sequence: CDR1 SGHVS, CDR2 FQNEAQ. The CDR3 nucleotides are TGTGCCAGCAGCACTCGGACCGGGACAGGGGTGGAGGGGGATACGCAGTATTTT. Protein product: CASSTRTGTGVEGDTQYF.

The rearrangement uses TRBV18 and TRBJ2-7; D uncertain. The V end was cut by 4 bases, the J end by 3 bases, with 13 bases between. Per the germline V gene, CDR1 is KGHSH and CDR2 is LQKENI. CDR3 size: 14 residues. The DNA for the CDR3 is TGTGCCAGCTCACACCGAAACACCTACTACGAGCAGTACTTC. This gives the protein CASSHRNTYYEQYF. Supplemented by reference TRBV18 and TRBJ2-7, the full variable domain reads NAGVMQNPRHLVRRRGQEARLRCSPMKGHSHVYWYRQLPEEGLKFMVYLQKENIIDESGMPKERFSAEFPKEGPSILRIQQVVRGDSAAYFCASSHRNTYYEQYFGPGTRLTVT.

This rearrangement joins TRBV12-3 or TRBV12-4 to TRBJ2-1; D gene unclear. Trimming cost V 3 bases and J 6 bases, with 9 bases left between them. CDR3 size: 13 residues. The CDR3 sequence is CASSFGQVNEQFF. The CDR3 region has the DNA TGTGCCAGCAGTTTCGGTCAGGTCAATGAGCAGTTCTTC.

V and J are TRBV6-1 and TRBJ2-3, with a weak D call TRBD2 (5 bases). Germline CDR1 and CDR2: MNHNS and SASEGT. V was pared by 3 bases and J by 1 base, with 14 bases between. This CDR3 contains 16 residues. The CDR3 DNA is TGTGCCAGCAGTGAGGTGAGGGCCTCTGGCACAGATACGCAGTATTTT. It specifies CASSEVRASGTDTQYF.

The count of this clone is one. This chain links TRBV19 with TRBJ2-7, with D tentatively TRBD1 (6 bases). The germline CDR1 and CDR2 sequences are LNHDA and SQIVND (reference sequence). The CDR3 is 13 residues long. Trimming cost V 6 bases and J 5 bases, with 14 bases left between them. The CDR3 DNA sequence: TGTGCCAGTAGCCTACAGGGCGCCCACGAGCAGTACTTC. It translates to CASSLQGAHEQYF.

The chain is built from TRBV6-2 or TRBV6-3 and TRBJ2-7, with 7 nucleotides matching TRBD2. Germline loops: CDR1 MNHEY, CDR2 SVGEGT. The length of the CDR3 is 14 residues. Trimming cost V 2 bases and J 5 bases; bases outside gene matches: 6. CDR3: CASSYREGSNEQYF. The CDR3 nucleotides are TGTGCCAGCAGTTACAGGGAGGGGTCCAACGAGCAGTACTTC.

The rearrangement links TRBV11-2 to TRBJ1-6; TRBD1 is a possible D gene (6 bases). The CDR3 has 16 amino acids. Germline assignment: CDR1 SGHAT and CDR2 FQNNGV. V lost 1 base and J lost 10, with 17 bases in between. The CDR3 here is CASSLVPGAVGSPLHF. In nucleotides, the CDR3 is TGTGCCAGCAGCTTAGTCCCAGGGGCCGTTGGATCACCCCTCCACTTT.

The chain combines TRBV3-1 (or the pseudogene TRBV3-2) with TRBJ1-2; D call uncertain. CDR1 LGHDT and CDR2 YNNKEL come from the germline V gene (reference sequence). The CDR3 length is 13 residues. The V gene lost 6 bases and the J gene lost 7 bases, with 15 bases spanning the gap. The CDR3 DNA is TGTGCCAGCAGGTCCGTGAACGTAGGTGGCTACACCTTC. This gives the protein CASRSVNVGGYTF.

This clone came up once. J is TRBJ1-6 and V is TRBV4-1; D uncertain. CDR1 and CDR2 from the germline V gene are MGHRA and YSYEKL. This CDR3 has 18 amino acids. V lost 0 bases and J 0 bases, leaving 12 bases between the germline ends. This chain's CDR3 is CASSQEIQRSSYNSPLHF. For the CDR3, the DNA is TGCGCCAGCAGCCAAGAAATACAGAGGAGCTCCTATAATTCACCCCTCCACTTT.

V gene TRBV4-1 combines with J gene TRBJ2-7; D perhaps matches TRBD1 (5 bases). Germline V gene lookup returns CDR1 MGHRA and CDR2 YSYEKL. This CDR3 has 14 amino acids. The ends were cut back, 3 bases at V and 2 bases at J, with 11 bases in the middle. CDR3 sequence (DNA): TGCGCCAGCAGCCATAACAAGGGGACCTACGAGCAGTACTTC. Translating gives CASSHNKGTYEQYF.

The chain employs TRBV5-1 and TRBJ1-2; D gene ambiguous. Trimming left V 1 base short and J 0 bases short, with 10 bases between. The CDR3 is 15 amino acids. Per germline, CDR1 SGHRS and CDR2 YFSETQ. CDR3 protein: CASSLTASSNYGYTF. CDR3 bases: TGCGCCAGCAGCTTGACAGCCTCATCTAACTATGGCTACACCTTC.

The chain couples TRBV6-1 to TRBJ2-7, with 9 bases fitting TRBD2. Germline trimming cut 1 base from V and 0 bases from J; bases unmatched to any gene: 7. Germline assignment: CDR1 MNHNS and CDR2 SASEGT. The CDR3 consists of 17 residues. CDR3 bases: TGTGCCAGCAGTGAAGGGCTAGCGGGGCTATCCTCCTACGAGCAGTACTTC. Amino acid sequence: CASSEGLAGLSSYEQYF.